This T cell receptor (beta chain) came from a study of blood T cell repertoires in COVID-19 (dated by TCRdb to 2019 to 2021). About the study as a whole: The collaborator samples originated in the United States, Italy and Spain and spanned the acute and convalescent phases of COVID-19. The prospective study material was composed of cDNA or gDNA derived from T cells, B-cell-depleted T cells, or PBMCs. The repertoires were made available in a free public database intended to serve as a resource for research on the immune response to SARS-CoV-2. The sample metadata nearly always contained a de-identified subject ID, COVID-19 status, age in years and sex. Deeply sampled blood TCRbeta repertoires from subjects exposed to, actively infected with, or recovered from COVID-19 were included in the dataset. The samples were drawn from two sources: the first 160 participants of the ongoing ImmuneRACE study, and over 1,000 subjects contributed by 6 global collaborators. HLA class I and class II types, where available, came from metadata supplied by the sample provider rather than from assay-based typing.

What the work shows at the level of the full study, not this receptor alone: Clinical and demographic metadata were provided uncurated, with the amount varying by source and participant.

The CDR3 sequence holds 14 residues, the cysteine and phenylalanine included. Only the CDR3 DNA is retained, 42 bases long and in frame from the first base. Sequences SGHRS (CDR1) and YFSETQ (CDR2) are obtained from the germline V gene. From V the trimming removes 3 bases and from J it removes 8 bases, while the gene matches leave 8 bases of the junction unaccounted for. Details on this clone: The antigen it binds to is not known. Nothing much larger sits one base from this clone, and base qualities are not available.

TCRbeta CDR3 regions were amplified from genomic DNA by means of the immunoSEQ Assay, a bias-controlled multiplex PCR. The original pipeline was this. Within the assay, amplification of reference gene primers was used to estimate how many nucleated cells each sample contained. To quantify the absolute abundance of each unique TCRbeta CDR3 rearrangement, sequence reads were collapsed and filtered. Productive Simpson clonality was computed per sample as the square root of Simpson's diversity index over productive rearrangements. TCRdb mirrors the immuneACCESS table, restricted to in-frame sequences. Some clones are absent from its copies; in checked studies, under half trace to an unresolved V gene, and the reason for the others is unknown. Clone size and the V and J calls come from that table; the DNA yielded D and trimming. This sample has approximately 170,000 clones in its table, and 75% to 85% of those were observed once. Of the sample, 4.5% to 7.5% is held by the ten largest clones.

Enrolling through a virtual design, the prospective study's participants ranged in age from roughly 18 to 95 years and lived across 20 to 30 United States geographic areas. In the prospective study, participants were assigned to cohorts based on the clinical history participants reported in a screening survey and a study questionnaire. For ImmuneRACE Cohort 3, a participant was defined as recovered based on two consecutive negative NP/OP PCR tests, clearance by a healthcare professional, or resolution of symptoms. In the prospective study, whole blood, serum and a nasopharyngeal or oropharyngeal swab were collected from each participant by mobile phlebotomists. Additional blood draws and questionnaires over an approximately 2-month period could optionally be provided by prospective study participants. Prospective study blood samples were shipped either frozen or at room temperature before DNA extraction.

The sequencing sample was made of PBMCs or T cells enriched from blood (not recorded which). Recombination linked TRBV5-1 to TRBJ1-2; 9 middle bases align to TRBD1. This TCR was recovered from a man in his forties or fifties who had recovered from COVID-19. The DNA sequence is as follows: TGCGCCAGCAGCTGGAGGGACAGGGCCTCAGGCTACACCTTC. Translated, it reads CASSWRDRASGYTF.